A single sample gave rise to the 3 T cell receptor beta chains below, sequenced in a study of spatial heterogeneity in lung cancer. Study-level results: Mutation tallies in tumors tracked expanded intratumoral alpha and beta TCR counts.

Stated time point: sample taken at primary tumor resection. The antigens for these receptors are not known. A single record per CDR3 protein comes from TCRdb applying MiXCR to the 5' RACE reads. The data contain some 100,000 distinct CDR3 sequences, approximately 4% of them seen just once; the ten biggest clones take up approximately 21%. The material sequenced was lung tumor tissue, taken at surgery. These receptor sequences come from a male donor with early-stage non-small cell lung cancer.

V gene TRBV6-2 or TRBV6-3 combines with J gene TRBJ2-1, with TRBD2 matching over 7 bases. After removal of 2 bases from V and 2 bases from J, the junction contained 18 bases not matched to a gene. The CDR3 runs 20 residues. Germline V gene lookup returns CDR1 MNHEY and CDR2 SVGEGT. This CDR3 reads CASSYRGEYSGGSPYNEQFF. DNA for the CDR3: TGTGCCAGCAGTTACCGGGGGGAATATAGTGGCGGGAGCCCCTACAATGAGCAGTTCTTC.

This chain joins TRBV29-1 and TRBJ2-5; D is tentatively TRBD1 or TRBD2 (6 bases each). This CDR3 comprises 13 residues. From germline, CDR1 is SQVTM and CDR2 ANQGSEA. Trimming stripped 5 bases from V and 5 bases from J, with 15 bases between. CDR3 nucleotide sequence: TGCAGCGTTAAGTGGGGGGCCCGGGAGACCCAGTACTTC. Translation gives CSVKWGARETQYF.

This clonotype has a count of ten or more. V and J are TRBV4-2 and TRBJ2-5; D gene unclear. Trimming removed 2 bases at V and 1 base at J, with 8 bases between. This CDR3 is 14 amino acids long. Germline V gene sequence: CDR1 LGHNA, CDR2 YNFKEQ. The CDR3 loop reads CASSQRPGQETQYF. CDR3 bases: TGTGCCAGCAGCCAACGGCCGGGCCAAGAGACCCAGTACTTC.